This T cell receptor beta chain was observed in a study of blood T cell repertoires in COVID-19. Turning to the study itself: Sample material is recorded as cDNA or gDNA derived from T cells, B-cell-depleted T cells, or PBMCs.

The CDR3 runs to 15 residues. Trimming removed 0 bases at V and 7 bases at J, with 17 bases between. The germline gives CDR1 SGHNT, CDR2 YYREEE (reference sequence). Authors' data handling: Using reference gene primer amplification, nucleated cell counts were estimated. The protocol was immunoSEQ multiplex PCR, while the TCRdb copy is restricted to in-frame clones and leaves out a portion. The DNA was the basis for D and trimming; V, J and clone size are from that table. The sample has about 480,000 clones; approximately 90% are singletons. Sequencing was carried out using PBMCs or T cells enriched from blood (not recorded which). This receptor was obtained from a woman in her thirties or forties who had recovered from COVID-19. The chain carries TRBV5-4 and TRBJ2-7; D is perhaps TRBD1 (6 bases). The CDR3 DNA reads TGTGCCAGCAGCTTGGACAGGGTTGTGTTAAGTGAGCAGTACTTC. Translating it yields CASSLDRVVLSEQYF.